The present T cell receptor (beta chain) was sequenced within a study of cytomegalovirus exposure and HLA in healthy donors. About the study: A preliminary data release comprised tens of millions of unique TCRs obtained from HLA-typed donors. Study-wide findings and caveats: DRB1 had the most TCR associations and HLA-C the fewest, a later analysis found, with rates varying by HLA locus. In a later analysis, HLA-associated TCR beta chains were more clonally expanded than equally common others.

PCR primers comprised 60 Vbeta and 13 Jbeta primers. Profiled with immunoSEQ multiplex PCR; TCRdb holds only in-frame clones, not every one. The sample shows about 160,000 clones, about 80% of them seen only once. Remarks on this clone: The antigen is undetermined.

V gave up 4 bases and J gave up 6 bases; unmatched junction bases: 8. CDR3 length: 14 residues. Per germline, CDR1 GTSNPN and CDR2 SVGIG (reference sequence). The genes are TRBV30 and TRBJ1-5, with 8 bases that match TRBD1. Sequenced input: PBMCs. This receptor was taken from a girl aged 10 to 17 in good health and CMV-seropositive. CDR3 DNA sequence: TGTGCCTGGACAGGGGGCGTTCAGGGTCAGCCCCAGCATTTT. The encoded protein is CAWTGGVQGQPQHF.